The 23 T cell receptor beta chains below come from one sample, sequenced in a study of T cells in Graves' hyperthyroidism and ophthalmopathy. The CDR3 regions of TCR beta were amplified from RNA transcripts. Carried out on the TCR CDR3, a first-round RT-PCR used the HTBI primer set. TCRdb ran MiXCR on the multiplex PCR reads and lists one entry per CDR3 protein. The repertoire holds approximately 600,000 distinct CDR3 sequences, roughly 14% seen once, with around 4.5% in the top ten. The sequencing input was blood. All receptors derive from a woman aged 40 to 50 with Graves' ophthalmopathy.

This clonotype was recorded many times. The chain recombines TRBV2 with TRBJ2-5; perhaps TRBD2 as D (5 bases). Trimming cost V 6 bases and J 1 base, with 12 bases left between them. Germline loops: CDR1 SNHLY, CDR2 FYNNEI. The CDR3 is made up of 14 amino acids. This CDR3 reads CASRPTRVQETQYF. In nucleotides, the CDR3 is TGTGCCAGCAGGCCTACTAGGGTCCAAGAGACCCAGTACTTC.

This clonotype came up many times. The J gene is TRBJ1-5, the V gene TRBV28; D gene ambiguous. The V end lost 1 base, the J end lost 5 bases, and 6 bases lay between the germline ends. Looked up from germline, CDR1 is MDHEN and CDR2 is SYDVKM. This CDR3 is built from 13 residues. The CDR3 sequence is CASSLFGDQPQHF. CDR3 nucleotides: TGTGCCAGCAGTTTATTCGGGGATCAGCCCCAGCATTTT.

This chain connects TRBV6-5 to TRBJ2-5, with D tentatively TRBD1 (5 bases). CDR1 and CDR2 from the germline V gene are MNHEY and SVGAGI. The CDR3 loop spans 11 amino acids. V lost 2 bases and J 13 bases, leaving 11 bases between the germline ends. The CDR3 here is CASSYQGRSYF. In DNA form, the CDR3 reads TGTGCCAGCAGTTACCAGGGTCGTTCGTACTTC.

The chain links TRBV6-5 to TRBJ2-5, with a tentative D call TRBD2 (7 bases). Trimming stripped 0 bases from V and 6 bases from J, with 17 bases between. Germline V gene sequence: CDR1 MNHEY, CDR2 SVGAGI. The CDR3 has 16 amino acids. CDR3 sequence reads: CASSYSTGGPGKTQYF. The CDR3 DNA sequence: TGTGCCAGCAGTTACTCGACGGGGGGCCCAGGGAAGACCCAGTACTTC.

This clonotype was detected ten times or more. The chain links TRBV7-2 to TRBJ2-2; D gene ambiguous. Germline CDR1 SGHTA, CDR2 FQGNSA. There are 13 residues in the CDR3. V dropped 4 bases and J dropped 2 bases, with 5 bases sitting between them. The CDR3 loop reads CASSSINTGELFF. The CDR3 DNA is TGTGCCAGCAGCTCCATAAACACCGGGGAGCTGTTTTTT.

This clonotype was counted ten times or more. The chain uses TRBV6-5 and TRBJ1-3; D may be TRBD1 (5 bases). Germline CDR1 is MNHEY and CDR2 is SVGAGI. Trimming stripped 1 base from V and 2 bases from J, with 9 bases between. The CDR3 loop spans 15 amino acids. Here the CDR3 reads CASSYYVGAGNTIYF. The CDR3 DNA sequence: TGTGCCAGCAGTTACTACGTGGGGGCTGGAAACACCATATATTTT.

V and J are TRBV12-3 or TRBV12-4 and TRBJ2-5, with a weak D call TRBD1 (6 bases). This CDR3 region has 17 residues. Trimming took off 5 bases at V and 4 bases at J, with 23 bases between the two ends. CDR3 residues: CASSTGSTHFPLETQYF. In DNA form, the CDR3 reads TGTGCCAGCAGTACAGGGTCGACTCACTTCCCCCTAGAGACCCAGTACTTC.

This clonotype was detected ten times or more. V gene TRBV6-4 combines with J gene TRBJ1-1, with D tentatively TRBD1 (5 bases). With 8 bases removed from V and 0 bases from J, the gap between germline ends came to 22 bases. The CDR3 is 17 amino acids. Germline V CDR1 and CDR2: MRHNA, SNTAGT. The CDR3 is CASYATRTRAVNTEAFF. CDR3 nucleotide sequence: TGTGCCAGCTACGCGACTCGCACCAGGGCAGTGAACACTGAAGCTTTCTTT.

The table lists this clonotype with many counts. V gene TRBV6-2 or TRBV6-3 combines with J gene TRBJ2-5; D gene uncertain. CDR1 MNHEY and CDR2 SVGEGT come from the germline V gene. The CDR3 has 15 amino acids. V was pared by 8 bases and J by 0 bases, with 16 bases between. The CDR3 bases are TGTGCCAGCCGAGTAGCCTTTAGGAACCAAGAGACCCAGTACTTC. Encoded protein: CASRVAFRNQETQYF.

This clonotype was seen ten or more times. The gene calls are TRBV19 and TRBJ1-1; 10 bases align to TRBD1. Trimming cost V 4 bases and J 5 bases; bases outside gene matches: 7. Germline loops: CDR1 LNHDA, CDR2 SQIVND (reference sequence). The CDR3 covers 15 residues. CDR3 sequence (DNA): TGTGCCAGTAGTACCCGGGACAGGGGTGGAACTGAAGCTTTCTTT. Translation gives CASSTRDRGGTEAFF. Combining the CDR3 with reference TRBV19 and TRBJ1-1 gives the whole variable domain DGGITQSPKYLFRKEGQNVTLSCEQNLNHDAMYWYRQDPGQGLRLIYYSQIVNDFQKGDIAEGYSVSREKKESFPLTVTSAQKNPTAFYLCASSTRDRGGTEAFFGQGTRLTVV.

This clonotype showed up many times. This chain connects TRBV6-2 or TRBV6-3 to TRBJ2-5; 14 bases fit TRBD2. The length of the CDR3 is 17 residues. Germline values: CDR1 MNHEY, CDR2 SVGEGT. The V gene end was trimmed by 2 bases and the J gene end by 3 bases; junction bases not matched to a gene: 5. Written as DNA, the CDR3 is TGTGCCAGCAGTTACGGCCCGGGACTAGCGGGGGAAGAGACCCAGTACTTC. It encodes CASSYGPGLAGEETQYF.

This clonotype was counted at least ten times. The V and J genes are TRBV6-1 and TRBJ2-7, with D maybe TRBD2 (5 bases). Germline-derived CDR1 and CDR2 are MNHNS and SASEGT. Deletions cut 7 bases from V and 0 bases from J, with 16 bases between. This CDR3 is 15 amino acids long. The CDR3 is CASKLDPGSSYEQYF. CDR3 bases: TGTGCCAGCAAGCTCGACCCGGGGAGCTCCTACGAGCAGTACTTC.

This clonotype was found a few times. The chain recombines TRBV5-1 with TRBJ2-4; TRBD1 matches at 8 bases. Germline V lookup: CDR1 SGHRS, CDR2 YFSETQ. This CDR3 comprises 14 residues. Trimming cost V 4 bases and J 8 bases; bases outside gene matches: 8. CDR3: CASSLGQGGDIQYF. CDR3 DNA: TGCGCCAGCAGCCTTGGACAGGGAGGAGACATTCAGTACTTC. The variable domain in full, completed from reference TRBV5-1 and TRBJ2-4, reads KAGVTQTPRYLIKTRGQQVTLSCSPISGHRSVSWYQQTPGQGLQFLFEYFSETQRNKGNFPGRFSGRQFSNSRSEMNVSTLELGDSALYLCASSLGQGGDIQYFGAGTRLSVL.

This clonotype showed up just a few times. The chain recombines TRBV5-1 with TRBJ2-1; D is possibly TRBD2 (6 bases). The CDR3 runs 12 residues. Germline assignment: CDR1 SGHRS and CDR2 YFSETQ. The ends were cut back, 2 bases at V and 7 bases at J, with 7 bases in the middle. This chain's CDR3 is CASSFRGNEQFF. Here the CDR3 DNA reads TGCGCCAGCAGCTTTCGGGGGAATGAGCAGTTCTTC.

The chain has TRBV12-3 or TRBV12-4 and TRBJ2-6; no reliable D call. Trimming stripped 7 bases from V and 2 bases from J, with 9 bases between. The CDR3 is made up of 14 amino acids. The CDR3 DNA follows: TGTGCCAGCACTATCCCAACTGGGGCCAACGTCCTGACTTTC. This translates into CASTIPTGANVLTF.

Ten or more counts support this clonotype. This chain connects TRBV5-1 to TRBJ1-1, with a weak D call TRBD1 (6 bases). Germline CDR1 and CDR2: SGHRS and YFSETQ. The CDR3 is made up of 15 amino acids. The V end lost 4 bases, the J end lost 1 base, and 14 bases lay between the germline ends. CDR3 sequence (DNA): TGCGCCAGCAGCGCGAGGGGGGGCAGGAACACTGAAGCTTTCTTT. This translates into CASSARGGRNTEAFF.

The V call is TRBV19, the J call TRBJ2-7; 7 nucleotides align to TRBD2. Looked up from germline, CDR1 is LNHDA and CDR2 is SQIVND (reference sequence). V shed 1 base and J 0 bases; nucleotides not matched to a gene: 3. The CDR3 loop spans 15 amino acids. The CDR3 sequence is CASSIVGGSSYEQYF. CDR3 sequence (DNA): TGTGCCAGTAGTATAGTCGGCGGGAGCTCCTACGAGCAGTACTTC. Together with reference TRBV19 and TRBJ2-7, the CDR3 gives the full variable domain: DGGITQSPKYLFRKEGQNVTLSCEQNLNHDAMYWYRQDPGQGLRLIYYSQIVNDFQKGDIAEGYSVSREKKESFPLTVTSAQKNPTAFYLCASSIVGGSSYEQYFGPGTRLTVT.

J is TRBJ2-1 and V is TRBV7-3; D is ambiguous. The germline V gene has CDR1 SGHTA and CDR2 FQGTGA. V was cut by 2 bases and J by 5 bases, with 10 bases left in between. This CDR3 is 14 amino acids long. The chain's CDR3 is CASSLGTSNNEQFF. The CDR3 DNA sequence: TGTGCCAGCAGCTTAGGAACTTCTAACAATGAGCAGTTCTTC.

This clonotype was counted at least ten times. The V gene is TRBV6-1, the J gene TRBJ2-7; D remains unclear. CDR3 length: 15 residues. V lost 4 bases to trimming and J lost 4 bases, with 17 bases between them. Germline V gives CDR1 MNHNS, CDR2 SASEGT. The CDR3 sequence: CASSAPPSLGYEQYF. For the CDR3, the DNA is TGTGCCAGCAGTGCGCCCCCCAGTTTGGGGTACGAGCAGTACTTC.

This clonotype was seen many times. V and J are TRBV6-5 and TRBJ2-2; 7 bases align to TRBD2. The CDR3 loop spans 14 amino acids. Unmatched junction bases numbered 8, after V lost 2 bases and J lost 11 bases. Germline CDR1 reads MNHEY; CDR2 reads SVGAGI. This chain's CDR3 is CASSYQGLEGELFF. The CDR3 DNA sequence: TGTGCCAGCAGTTACCAAGGACTAGAGGGAGAGCTGTTTTTT.

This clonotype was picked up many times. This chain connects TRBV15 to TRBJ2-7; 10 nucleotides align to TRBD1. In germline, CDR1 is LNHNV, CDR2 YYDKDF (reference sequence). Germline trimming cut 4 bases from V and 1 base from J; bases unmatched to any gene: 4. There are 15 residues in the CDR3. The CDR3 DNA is TGTGCCACCAGCACACGGACAGGGGGGTCCTACGAGCAGTACTTC. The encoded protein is CATSTRTGGSYEQYF. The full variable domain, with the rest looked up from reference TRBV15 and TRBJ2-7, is DAMVIQNPRYQVTQFGKPVTLSCSQTLNHNVMYWYQQKSSQAPKLLFHYYDKDFNNEADTPDNFQSRRPNTSFCFLDIRSPGLGDTAMYLCATSTRTGGSYEQYFGPGTRLTVT.

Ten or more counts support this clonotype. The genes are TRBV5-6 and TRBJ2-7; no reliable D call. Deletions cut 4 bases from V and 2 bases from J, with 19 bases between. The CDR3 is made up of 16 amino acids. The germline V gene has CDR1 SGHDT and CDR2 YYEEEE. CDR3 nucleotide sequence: TGTGCCAGCAGCATAGACTCGGGCGTGCCCCCCTACGAGCAGTACTTC. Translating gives CASSIDSGVPPYEQYF.

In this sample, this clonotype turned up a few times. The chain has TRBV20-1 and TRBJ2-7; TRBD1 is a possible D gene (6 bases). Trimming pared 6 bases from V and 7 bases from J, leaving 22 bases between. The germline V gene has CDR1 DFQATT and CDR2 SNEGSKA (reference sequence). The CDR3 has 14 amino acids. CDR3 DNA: TGCAGTGCCACCACACAAGAGACCCAGGGGGAGCAGTACTTC. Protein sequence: CSATTQETQGEQYF.